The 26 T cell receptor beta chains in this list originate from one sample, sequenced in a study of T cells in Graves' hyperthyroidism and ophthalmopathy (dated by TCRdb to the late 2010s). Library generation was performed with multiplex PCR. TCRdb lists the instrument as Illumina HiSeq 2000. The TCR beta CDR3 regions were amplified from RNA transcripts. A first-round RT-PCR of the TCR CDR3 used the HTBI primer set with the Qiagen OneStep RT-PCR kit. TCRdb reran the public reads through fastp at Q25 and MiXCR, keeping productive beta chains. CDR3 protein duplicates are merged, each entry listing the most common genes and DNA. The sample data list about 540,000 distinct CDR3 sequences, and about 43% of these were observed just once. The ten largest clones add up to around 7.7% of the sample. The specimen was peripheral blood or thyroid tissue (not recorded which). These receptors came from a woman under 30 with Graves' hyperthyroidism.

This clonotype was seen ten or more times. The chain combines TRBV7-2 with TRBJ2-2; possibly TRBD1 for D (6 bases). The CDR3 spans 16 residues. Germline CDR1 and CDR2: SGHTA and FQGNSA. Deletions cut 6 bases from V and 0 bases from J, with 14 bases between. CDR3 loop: CASSPYGGSNTGELFF. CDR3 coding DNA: TGTGCCAGCAGTCCCTATGGGGGCTCGAACACCGGGGAGCTGTTTTTT.

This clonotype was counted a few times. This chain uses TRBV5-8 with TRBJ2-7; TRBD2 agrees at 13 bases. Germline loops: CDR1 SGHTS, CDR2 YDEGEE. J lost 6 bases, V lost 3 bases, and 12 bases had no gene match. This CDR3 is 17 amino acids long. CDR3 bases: TGTGCCAGCAGCTCCGGACTAGCGGGAGCTCGCACTTCCGAGCAGTACTTC. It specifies CASSSGLAGARTSEQYF.

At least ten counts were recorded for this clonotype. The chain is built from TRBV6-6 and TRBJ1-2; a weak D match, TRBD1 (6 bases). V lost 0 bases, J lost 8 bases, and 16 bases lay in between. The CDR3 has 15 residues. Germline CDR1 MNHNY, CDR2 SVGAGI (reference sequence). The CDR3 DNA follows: TGTGCCAGCAGTTACTCGCCTCGGACAGAAGTCGGCTACACCTTC. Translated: CASSYSPRTEVGYTF.

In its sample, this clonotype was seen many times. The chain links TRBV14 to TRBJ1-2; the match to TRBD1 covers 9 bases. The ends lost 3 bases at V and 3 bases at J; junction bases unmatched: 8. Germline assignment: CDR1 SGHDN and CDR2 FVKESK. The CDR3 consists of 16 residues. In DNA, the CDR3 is TGTGCCAGCAGCCATATCTGGGGACAGGGCGACTATGGCTACACCTTC. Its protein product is CASSHIWGQGDYGYTF.

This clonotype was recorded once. The chain's CDR3 is CASSRAGNSYNEQFF. The CDR3, as DNA: TGTGCCAGCAGTCGGGCGGGTAACTCCTACAATGAGCAGTTCTTC. The chain carries TRBV2 and TRBJ2-1; D perhaps matches TRBD2 (5 bases). V lost 5 bases and J 0 bases, leaving 11 bases between the germline ends. From germline, CDR1 is SNHLY and CDR2 FYNNEI. The CDR3 contains 15 residues.

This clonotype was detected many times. The CDR3 region has the DNA TGTGCCAGCAGCTTTGTGGACGAGCAGTACTTC. This translates into CASSFVDEQYF. The rearrangement links TRBV13 to TRBJ2-7, with D unresolved. The V gene's germline CDR1 is PRHDT and CDR2 FYEKMQ (reference sequence). Deletions cut 3 bases from V and 5 bases from J, with 5 bases between. The CDR3 runs 11 residues.

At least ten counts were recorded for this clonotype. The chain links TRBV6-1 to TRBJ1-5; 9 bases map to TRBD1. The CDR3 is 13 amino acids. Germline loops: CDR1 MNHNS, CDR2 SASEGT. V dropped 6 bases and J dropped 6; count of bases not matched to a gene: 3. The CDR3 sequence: CASRVTGGQPQHF. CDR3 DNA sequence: TGTGCCAGCAGAGTGACAGGGGGTCAGCCCCAGCATTTT.

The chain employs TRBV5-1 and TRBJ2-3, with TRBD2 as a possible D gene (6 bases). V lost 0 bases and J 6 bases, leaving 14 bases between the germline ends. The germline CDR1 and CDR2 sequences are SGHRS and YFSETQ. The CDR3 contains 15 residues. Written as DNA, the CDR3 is TGCGCCAGCAGCTTGGTGGTCGGGAGTGCTGATACGCAGTATTTT. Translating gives CASSLVVGSADTQYF.

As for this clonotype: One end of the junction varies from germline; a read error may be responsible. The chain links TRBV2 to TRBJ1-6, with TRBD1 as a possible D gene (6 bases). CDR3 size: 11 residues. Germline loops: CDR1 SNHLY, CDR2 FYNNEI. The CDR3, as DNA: TGTGCCAGCCTCTCAGGGGACGCCGTAAATTTT. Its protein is CASLSGDAVNF.

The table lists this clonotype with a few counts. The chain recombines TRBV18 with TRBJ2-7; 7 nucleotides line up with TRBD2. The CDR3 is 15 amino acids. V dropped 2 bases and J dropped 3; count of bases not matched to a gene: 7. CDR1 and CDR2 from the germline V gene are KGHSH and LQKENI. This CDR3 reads CASSPWAGVSYEQYF. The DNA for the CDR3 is TGTGCCAGCTCACCATGGGCGGGAGTGAGCTACGAGCAGTACTTC.

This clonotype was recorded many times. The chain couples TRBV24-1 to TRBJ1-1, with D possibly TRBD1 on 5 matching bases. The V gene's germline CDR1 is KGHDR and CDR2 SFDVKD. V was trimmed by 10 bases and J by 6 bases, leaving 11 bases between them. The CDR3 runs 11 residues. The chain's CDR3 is CATAGIAEAFF. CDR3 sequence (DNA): TGTGCCACTGCAGGGATCGCTGAAGCTTTCTTT.

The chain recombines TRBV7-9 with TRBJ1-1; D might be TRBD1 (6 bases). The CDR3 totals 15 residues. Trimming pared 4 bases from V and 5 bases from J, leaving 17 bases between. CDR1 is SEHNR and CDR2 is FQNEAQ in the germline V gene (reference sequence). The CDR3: CASSSKAGGTTEAFF. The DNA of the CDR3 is TGTGCCAGCAGCTCCAAGGCGGGGGGCACGACTGAAGCTTTCTTT.

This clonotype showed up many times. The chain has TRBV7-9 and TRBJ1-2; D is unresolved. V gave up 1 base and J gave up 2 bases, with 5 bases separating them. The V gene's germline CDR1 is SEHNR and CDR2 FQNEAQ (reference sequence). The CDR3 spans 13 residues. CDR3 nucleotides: TGTGCCAGCAGCTTAGGCACGAACTATGGCTACACCTTC. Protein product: CASSLGTNYGYTF.

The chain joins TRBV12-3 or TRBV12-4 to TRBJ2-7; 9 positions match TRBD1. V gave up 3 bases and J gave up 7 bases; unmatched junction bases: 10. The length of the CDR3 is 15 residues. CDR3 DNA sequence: TGTGCCAGCAGTTTCGGACAGGGGTCTTACAATGAGCAGTACTTC. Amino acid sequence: CASSFGQGSYNEQYF.

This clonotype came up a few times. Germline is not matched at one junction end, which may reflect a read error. The CDR3 here is CSVGISGVGYNEQFF. The CDR3 bases are TGCAGCGTTGGGATTAGCGGGGTCGGGTACAATGAGCAGTTTTTT. This sequence joins TRBV29-1 and TRBJ2-2, with 8 bases identical to TRBD2. The germline CDR1 and CDR2 sequences are SQVTM and ANQGSEA. This CDR3 contains 15 residues.

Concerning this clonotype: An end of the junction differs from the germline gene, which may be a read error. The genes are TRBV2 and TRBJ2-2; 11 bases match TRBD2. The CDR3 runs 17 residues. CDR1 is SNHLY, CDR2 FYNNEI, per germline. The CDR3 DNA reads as TGTGCCAGCAGTGCGAGGGCTAGCGGGAGGAACACCGGGGAGCTGTCTTGG. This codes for CASSARASGRNTGELSW.

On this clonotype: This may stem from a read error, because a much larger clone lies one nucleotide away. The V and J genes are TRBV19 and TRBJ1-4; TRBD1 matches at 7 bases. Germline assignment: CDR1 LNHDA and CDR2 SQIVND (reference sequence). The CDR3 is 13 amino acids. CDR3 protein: CASAGTVSEKLFF. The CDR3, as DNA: TGTGCTTCAGCCGGGACAGTCAGTGAAAAACTGTTTTTT.

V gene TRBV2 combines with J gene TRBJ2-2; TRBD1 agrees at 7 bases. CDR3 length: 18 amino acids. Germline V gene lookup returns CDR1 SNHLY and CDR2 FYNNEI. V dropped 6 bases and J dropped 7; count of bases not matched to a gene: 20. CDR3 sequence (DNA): TGTGCCAGCAGAGCTGGTGGTCCAAGACAGGGACAAGACGGGGAGCTGTTTTTT. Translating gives CASRAGGPRQGQDGELFF.

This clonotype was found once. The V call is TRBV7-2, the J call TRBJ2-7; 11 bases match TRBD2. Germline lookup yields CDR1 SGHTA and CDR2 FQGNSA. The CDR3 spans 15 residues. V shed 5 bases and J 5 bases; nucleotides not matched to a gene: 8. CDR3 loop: CASSALAGGPDEQYF. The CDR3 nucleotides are TGTGCCAGCAGCGCTCTAGCGGGGGGCCCAGACGAGCAGTACTTC.

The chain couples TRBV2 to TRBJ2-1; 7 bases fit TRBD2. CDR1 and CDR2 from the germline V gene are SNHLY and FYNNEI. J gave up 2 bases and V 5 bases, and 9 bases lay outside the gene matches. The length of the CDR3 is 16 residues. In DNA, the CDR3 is TGTGCCAGCAGTCCAGTGGAGGGACTAACCTACAATGAGCAGTTCTTC. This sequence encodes CASSPVEGLTYNEQFF.

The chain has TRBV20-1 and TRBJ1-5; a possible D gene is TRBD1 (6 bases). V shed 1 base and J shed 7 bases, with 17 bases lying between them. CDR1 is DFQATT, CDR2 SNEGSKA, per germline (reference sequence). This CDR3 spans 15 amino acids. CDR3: CSARGEGGGEQPQHF. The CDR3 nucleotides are TGCAGTGCTAGAGGGGAAGGGGGGGGCGAGCAGCCCCAGCATTTT.

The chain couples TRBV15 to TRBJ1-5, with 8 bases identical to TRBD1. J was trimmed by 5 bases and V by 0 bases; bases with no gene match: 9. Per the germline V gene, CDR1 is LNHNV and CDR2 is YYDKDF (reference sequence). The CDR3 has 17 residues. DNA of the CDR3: TGTGCCACCAGCAGAGATCAAGGGTACAGGGGGGATCAGCCCCAGCATTTT. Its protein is CATSRDQGYRGDQPQHF.

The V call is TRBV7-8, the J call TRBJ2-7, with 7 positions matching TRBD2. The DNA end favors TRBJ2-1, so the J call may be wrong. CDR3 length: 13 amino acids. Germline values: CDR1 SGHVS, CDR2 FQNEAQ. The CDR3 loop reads CASSPGTNNEQFF. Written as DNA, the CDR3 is TGTGCCAGCAGCCCCGGGACTAACAATGAGCAGTTCTTC.

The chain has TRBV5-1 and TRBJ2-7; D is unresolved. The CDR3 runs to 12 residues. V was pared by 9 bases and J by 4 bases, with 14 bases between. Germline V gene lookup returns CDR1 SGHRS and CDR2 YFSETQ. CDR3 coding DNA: TGCGCCACCAGTGGGATTGGATACGAGCAGTACTTC. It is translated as CATSGIGYEQYF.

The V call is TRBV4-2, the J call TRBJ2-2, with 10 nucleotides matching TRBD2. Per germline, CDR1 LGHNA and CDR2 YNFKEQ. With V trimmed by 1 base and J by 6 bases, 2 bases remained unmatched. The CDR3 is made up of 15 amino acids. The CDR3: CASSQGSGRAGELFF. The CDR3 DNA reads TGTGCCAGCAGCCAAGGGAGCGGGAGGGCCGGGGAGCTGTTTTTT.

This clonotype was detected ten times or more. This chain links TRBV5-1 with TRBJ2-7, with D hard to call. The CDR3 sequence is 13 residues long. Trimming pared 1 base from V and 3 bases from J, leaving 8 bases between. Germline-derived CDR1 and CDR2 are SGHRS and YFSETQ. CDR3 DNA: TGCGCCAGCAGCTTGAGGCAGTTCTACGAGCAGTACTTC. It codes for CASSLRQFYEQYF.